Listed below are T cell receptor beta chains from one sample, sequenced in a study of blood T cell repertoires in COVID-19. This table comes from immunoSEQ multiplex PCR, and its TCRdb copy is limited to in-frame clones, with some not included. The sample carries 280,000 or so clones, 87% recorded once. Sample: PBMCs or T cells enriched from blood (not recorded which). These TCRs come from a woman aged 35 to 49 who had recovered from COVID-19. CDR3s include the opening cysteine and the closing phenylalanine or tryptophan. Fields, in order: clone size, V gene, D gene, J gene, CDR3 protein, CDR3 DNA. The D gene is left open where the match is weak. Only some rows state a clone size, as once, few, many or a class for expanded clones.

>.|TRBV5-1|.|TRBJ1-5
CASRQGDNQPQHF
TGCGCCAGCAGACAGGGTGATAATCAGCCCCAGCATTTT
>.|TRBV5-1|.|TRBJ1-2
CASSLVGGGSGYTF
TGCGCCAGCAGCTTGGTCGGCGGAGGTAGTGGCTACACCTTC
>.|TRBV28|.|TRBJ1-6
CASFPAGPNSPLHF
TGTGCCAGTTTTCCAGCGGGACCTAATTCACCCCTCCACTTT
>.|TRBV4-2|TRBD2|TRBJ2-1
CASSQPGREGSSYNEQFF
TGTGCCAGCAGCCAACCGGGCCGGGAGGGCAGCTCCTACAATGAGCAGTTCTTC
>.|TRBV21-1|.|TRBJ2-6
CASPWMPGHPGANVLTF
TGTGCCAGCCCGTGGATGCCAGGGCATCCTGGGGCCAACGTCCTGACTTTC
>.|TRBV6-6|TRBD2|TRBJ2-7
CASRPPERGGNEQYF
TGTGCCAGCAGACCCCCGGAGCGGGGGGGCAACGAGCAGTACTTC
>.|TRBV4-2|TRBD2|TRBJ2-3
CASSQGASGTRDTQYF
TGTGCCAGCAGCCAAGGGGCTAGCGGAACTAGGGATACGCAGTATTTT
>.|TRBV9|TRBD1|TRBJ1-2
CASSVGQGDYGYTF
TGTGCCAGCAGCGTAGGACAGGGGGACTACGGCTACACCTTC
>once|TRBV30|TRBD1|TRBJ1-2
CAWRARQGTHRNYGYTF
TGTGCCTGGAGGGCACGACAGGGGACCCACCGTAACTATGGCTACACCTTC
>.|TRBV19|.|TRBJ1-5
CASTRIWGGGQPQHF
TGTGCCAGTACCCGAATCTGGGGGGGTGGTCAGCCCCAGCATTTT
>.|TRBV28|.|TRBJ1-5
CASRHTGKPNQPQHF
TGTGCCAGCAGACATACGGGGAAGCCGAATCAGCCCCAGCATTTT
>.|TRBV18|.|TRBJ2-5
CASSPEETQYF
TGTGCCAGCTCGCCTGAGGAGACCCAGTACTTC
>.|TRBV28|TRBD2|TRBJ2-2
CAIGGVGELFF
TGTGCCATCGGGGGGGTCGGGGAGCTGTTTTTT
>.|TRBV5-1|.|TRBJ1-1
CATGNRQGTEAFF
TGCGCTACAGGAAATAGGCAGGGCACTGAAGCTTTCTTT
>.|TRBV28|TRBD1|TRBJ1-1
CASSVPDRAEAFF
TGTGCCAGCAGCGTACCCGACAGGGCTGAAGCTTTCTTT
>.|TRBV27|.|TRBJ2-2
CASSFHQGTRTPDTGELFF
TGTGCCAGCAGTTTCCACCAGGGGACGCGGACCCCGGACACCGGGGAGCTGTTTTTT
>.|TRBV28|.|TRBJ2-2
CAGQDRNTGELFF
TGTGCCGGTCAAGACAGAAACACCGGGGAGCTGTTTTTT
>.|TRBV7-2|.|TRBJ1-6
CASSSNSGAPLHF
TGTGCCAGCAGCTCAAATTCAGGTGCACCCCTCCACTTT
>.|TRBV30|TRBD1|TRBJ1-2
CAWSVGGGTDYGYTF
TGTGCCTGGAGTGTAGGAGGGGGCACAGACTATGGCTACACCTTC
>.|TRBV9|TRBD2|TRBJ2-3
CASSVSGGTTDTQYF
TGTGCCAGCAGCGTTAGCGGGGGCACCACAGATACGCAGTATTTT
>.|TRBV5-6|.|TRBJ1-2
CASSLETGYGYTF
TGTGCCAGCAGCTTGGAGACGGGCTATGGCTACACCTTC
>.|TRBV18|TRBD2|TRBJ2-7
CASSPGGEQYF
TGTGCCAGCTCACCGGGAGGGGAGCAGTACTTC
>.|TRBV12-3/TRBV12-4|.|TRBJ1-2
CASSLRGYGYTF
TGTGCCAGCAGTTTAAGGGGCTATGGCTACACCTTC
>.|TRBV7-8|.|TRBJ1-3
CASSRLGGAGNTIYF
TGTGCCAGCAGCCGGTTGGGAGGGGCTGGAAACACCATATATTTT
>.|TRBV3-1/TRBV3-2|TRBD1|TRBJ1-1
CASSPTTGPLDTEAFF
TGTGCCAGCAGCCCAACGACAGGGCCTCTAGACACTGAAGCTTTCTTT
>.|TRBV6-2/TRBV6-3|.|TRBJ1-4
CASSYPDSSTNEKLFF
TGTGCCAGCAGTTACCCGGACAGCTCAACTAATGAAAAACTGTTTTTT
>.|TRBV5-6|.|TRBJ1-1
CASSHQPRATTEAFF
TGTGCCAGCAGCCACCAACCCCGAGCTACGACTGAAGCTTTCTTT
>.|TRBV7-2|.|TRBJ2-7
CASSSRQSYEQYF
TGTGCCAGCAGCTCGAGACAAAGCTACGAGCAGTACTTC
>.|TRBV7-2|.|TRBJ2-7
CASNGRSGGSYEQYF
TGTGCCAGCAACGGCAGGTCCGGGGGCTCCTACGAGCAGTACTTC
>once|TRBV5-1|TRBD1|TRBJ2-7
CASSLFVGTGQYEQYF
TGCGCCAGCAGCTTGTTCGTTGGGACAGGGCAGTACGAGCAGTACTTC
>.|TRBV6-5|TRBD1|TRBJ1-4
CASRPQGAMAEKLFF
TGTGCCAGCAGGCCACAGGGGGCGATGGCTGAAAAACTGTTTTTT
>.|TRBV2|TRBD1|TRBJ2-3
CASRTFGQGKGDTQYF
TGTGCCAGCAGAACCTTTGGACAGGGAAAGGGGGATACGCAGTATTTT
>.|TRBV19|.|TRBJ1-4
CASTDRRGSTNEKLFF
TGTGCCAGTACCGACCGGCGGGGCTCCACTAATGAAAAACTGTTTTTT
>.|TRBV5-4|.|TRBJ2-5
CASSPPGWQETQYF
TGTGCCAGCAGCCCCCCGGGTTGGCAAGAGACCCAGTACTTC
>.|TRBV28|TRBD2|TRBJ2-1
CASRDPGLATYNEQFF
TGTGCCAGCAGGGACCCGGGACTAGCGACCTACAATGAGCAGTTCTTC
>.|TRBV30|.|TRBJ1-5
CAWSVRGSNQPQHF
TGTGCCTGGAGTGTACGAGGTAGCAATCAGCCCCAGCATTTT
>.|TRBV7-9|TRBD1|TRBJ1-4
CASSPVQTGVNEKLFF
TGTGCCAGCAGCCCAGTTCAGACAGGGGTTAATGAAAAACTGTTTTTT
>.|TRBV19|.|TRBJ1-3
CASSQTVNSGNTIYF
TGTGCCAGTAGTCAAACAGTAAACTCTGGAAACACCATATATTTT
>.|TRBV19|TRBD1|TRBJ2-1
CASSIADRGNNEQFF
TGTGCCAGTAGTATCGCGGACAGGGGAAACAATGAGCAGTTCTTC
>.|TRBV15|.|TRBJ1-3
CATSTYRDPGNTIYF
TGTGCCACCAGCACCTACAGGGACCCTGGAAACACCATATATTTT
>.|TRBV3-1/TRBV3-2|TRBD2|TRBJ2-1
CASSQDLREWGNEQFF
TGTGCCAGCAGCCAAGATCTGCGGGAGTGGGGCAATGAGCAGTTCTTC
>.|TRBV7-2|TRBD2|TRBJ2-2
CASSLTGLAAGELFF
TGTGCCAGCAGCTTAACCGGACTAGCCGCCGGGGAGCTGTTTTTT
>.|TRBV3-1/TRBV3-2|TRBD2|TRBJ2-3
CASSQVGTTRDTQYF
TGTGCCAGCAGCCAAGTAGGGACTACCCGCGATACGCAGTATTTT
>.|TRBV4-2|TRBD1|TRBJ1-1
CASSPDASDRGGTEAFF
TGTGCCAGCAGCCCCGACGCCTCAGACAGGGGAGGGACTGAAGCTTTCTTT
>.|TRBV9|.|TRBJ2-7
CASSVGGDGREQYF
TGTGCCAGCAGCGTCGGTGGGGATGGGAGGGAGCAGTACTTC
>.|TRBV7-9|TRBD2|TRBJ2-7
CASSVDAGRLAGLFYEQYF
TGTGCCAGCAGCGTGGACGCAGGAAGACTAGCGGGGCTATTCTACGAGCAGTACTTC
>.|TRBV4-3|TRBD1|TRBJ2-3
CASSQGYRDRTQYF
TGCGCCAGCAGCCAAGGCTACCGGGACAGGACGCAGTATTTT
>.|TRBV4-1|TRBD1|TRBJ1-1
CASSQGLDRGPEAFF
TGCGCCAGCAGCCAAGGATTGGACAGGGGGCCTGAAGCTTTCTTT
>.|TRBV7-3|TRBD2|TRBJ2-7
CASSLEAGGPHEQYF
TGTGCCAGCAGCTTAGAAGCGGGAGGGCCCCACGAGCAGTACTTC
>many|TRBV27|TRBD1|TRBJ1-2
CASSPTRRDRENYGYTF
TGTGCCAGCAGTCCAACCCGGAGGGACAGGGAGAACTATGGCTACACCTTC
>.|TRBV19|TRBD1|TRBJ1-1
CASSRGFTEAFF
TGTGCCAGTTCCAGGGGGTTCACTGAAGCTTTCTTT
>.|TRBV7-2|TRBD1|TRBJ1-4
CASSQDRGGEKLFF
TGTGCCAGCAGCCAGGACAGGGGAGGGGAAAAACTGTTTTTT
>.|TRBV18|.|TRBJ2-7
CASSPGLNYEQYF
TGTGCCAGCTCACCGGGCCTGAACTACGAGCAGTACTTC
>.|TRBV6-5|TRBD1|TRBJ2-1
CASRGTGSTEQFF
TGTGCCAGCAGGGGGACAGGGTCGACTGAGCAGTTCTTC
>.|TRBV2|TRBD2|TRBJ2-5
CASTKGAGGFRETQYF
TGTGCCAGCACAAAGGGAGCGGGAGGTTTTAGGGAGACCCAGTACTTC
>.|TRBV11-2|.|TRBJ1-4
CASSLERGLNEKLFF
TGTGCCAGCAGCTTAGAGCGGGGGCTGAATGAAAAACTGTTTTTT
>once|TRBV28|TRBD1|TRBJ2-7
CASRQGATEQYF
TGTGCCAGCCGACAGGGGGCTACCGAGCAGTACTTC